These T cell receptor beta chains were read from a single sample in a study of somatic mutations in cytotoxic T cells in rheumatoid arthritis. The table came from immunoSEQ multiplex PCR; TCRdb's copy has only in-frame clones and leaves some out. The data contain approximately 20,000 clones, around 80% of them singletons. Sequenced sample: CD8+ T cells sorted from blood. The source of these receptors is a woman in her fifties or sixties in good health. Both conserved end residues are part of each CDR3. Fields, in order: CDR3 DNA, CDR3 protein, clone size, J gene, D gene, V gene. A D gene is named only where the DNA matches it firmly. A clone size is listed for some rows: how often the clone was seen (once, few, many), or a class if it is expanded.

cdr3_nt: TGTGCCAGCAGTGACCCAAACACTGAAGCTTTCTTT
cdr3_aa: CASSDPNTEAFF
clone_size: few
j_call: TRBJ1-1
d_call: .
v_call: TRBV25-1

cdr3_nt: TGTGCCAGTACCTCGGCAGGGGGCCATCAGCCCCAGCATTTT
cdr3_aa: CASTSAGGHQPQHF
clone_size: .
j_call: TRBJ1-5
d_call: TRBD1
v_call: TRBV19

cdr3_nt: TGCAGCGTTGTGGGGGCGGGTGTGTACGAGCAGTACTTC
cdr3_aa: CSVVGAGVYEQYF
clone_size: .
j_call: TRBJ2-7
d_call: .
v_call: TRBV29-1

cdr3_nt: TGTGCCAGCAGTGCTACAGGGGTCACTGAAGCTTTCTTT
cdr3_aa: CASSATGVTEAFF
clone_size: few
j_call: TRBJ1-1
d_call: TRBD1
v_call: TRBV7-9

cdr3_nt: TGCGCCAGCAGCCAAGATCGCGGACAGACCTTAGCCAAAAACATTCAGTACTTC
cdr3_aa: CASSQDRGQTLAKNIQYF
clone_size: .
j_call: TRBJ2-4
d_call: .
v_call: TRBV4-3

cdr3_nt: TGTGCCAGCAGTGAATCGCCCGGGACTAGCGGGCCAGATACGCAGTATTTT
cdr3_aa: CASSESPGTSGPDTQYF
clone_size: .
j_call: TRBJ2-3
d_call: TRBD2
v_call: TRBV25-1

cdr3_nt: TGCGCCAGCAGCCAAGCGGAGGGGGTAATATACGAGCAGTACTTC
cdr3_aa: CASSQAEGVIYEQYF
clone_size: .
j_call: TRBJ2-7
d_call: .
v_call: TRBV4-3

cdr3_nt: TGCGCCAGTAGGGAGGCCGGGCGAAACTACGAGCAGTACTTC
cdr3_aa: CASREAGRNYEQYF
clone_size: .
j_call: TRBJ2-7
d_call: .
v_call: TRBV10-2

cdr3_nt: TGTGCCAGTAGTGCACGGACAGGGATTAACTATGGCTACACCTTC
cdr3_aa: CASSARTGINYGYTF
clone_size: .
j_call: TRBJ1-2
d_call: TRBD1
v_call: TRBV19

cdr3_nt: TGTGCCAGCAGCCTAGGGGATAATGGCTACACCTTC
cdr3_aa: CASSLGDNGYTF
clone_size: large
j_call: TRBJ1-2
d_call: .
v_call: TRBV28

cdr3_nt: TGTGCCAGCAGCCAGCATACGGACACTGAAGCTTTCTTT
cdr3_aa: CASSQHTDTEAFF
clone_size: .
j_call: TRBJ1-1
d_call: .
v_call: TRBV14

cdr3_nt: TGTGCCAGCAGCCCGGGACTAGGTGGTACCGGGGAGCTGTTTTTT
cdr3_aa: CASSPGLGGTGELFF
clone_size: .
j_call: TRBJ2-2
d_call: TRBD2
v_call: TRBV4-2

cdr3_nt: TGCAGCGCCGGAAACAGGGAGGATGAAGCTTTCTTT
cdr3_aa: CSAGNREDEAFF
clone_size: .
j_call: TRBJ1-1
d_call: .
v_call: TRBV29-1

cdr3_nt: TGTGCCAGTAGTATAGAAATAGCGGCGTACAATGAGCAGTTCTTC
cdr3_aa: CASSIEIAAYNEQFF
clone_size: few
j_call: TRBJ2-1
d_call: .
v_call: TRBV19

cdr3_nt: TGTGCTAGTGGTTTTCTACTATCTGGGACAAGTACTAATGAAAAACTGTTTTTT
cdr3_aa: CASGFLLSGTSTNEKLFF
clone_size: .
j_call: TRBJ1-4
d_call: .
v_call: TRBV12-5